The rows below give T cell receptor beta chains drawn from one sample of a study of blood T cell repertoires in COVID-19. Assay: immunoSEQ multiplex PCR; the TCRdb copy retains only in-frame clones and omits some. The table shows fewer than 600,000 clones, with roughly 89% occurring only once. Sequenced: peripheral blood. The receptors were gathered from a man aged 18-30 years with COVID-19, enrolled during active disease. Both conserved end residues are part of each CDR3. A D gene is named only where the DNA matches it firmly. Clone sizes are given selectively: once, few, many, or a class where the clone is expanded.

17	NA	TRBV11-2	NA	TRBJ2-3	TGTGCCAGCAGCTTCCTGCCGGGCGGGGGCAGCACAGATACGCAGTATTTT	CASSFLPGGGSTDTQYF
16	NA	TRBV7-9	TRBD2	TRBJ2-1	TGTGCCAGCAGCCCGCACCTAGCGGGATTATGGAATGAGCAGTTCTTC	CASSPHLAGLWNEQFF
18	NA	TRBV12-5	TRBD1	TRBJ2-6	TGTGCTAGTGGACTTGGACAGGGCCTGACCTCTGGGGCCAACGTCCTGACTTTC	CASGLGQGLTSGANVLTF
16	NA	TRBV4-1	TRBD1	TRBJ1-6	TGCGCCAGCAGCCACCCAGGACAGGGGGCTAATTCACCCCTCCACTTT	CASSHPGQGANSPLHF
18	NA	TRBV7-9	NA	TRBJ1-6	TGTGCCAGCAGCCACCCGCGGGCAGGACCTAGTGGTAATTCACCCCTCCACTTT	CASSHPRAGPSGNSPLHF
16	NA	TRBV6-5	TRBD2	TRBJ2-1	TGTGCCAGCAGTTACTCGATGCCTAGCGGGTACAATGAGCAGTTCTTC	CASSYSMPSGYNEQFF
14	once	TRBV5-4	TRBD2	TRBJ2-5	TGTGCCAGCAGTCCCACTAGCGTCCAAGAGACCCAGTACTTC	CASSPTSVQETQYF
15	NA	TRBV25-1	NA	TRBJ2-2	TGTGCCAGCAGTGTCCGACGGGACATCCCCGGGGAGCTGTTTTTT	CASSVRRDIPGELFF
13	NA	TRBV27	NA	TRBJ1-5	TGTGCCGCAGCGGCGGGACGCAATCAGCCCCAGCATTTT	CAAAAGRNQPQHF
12	NA	TRBV5-8	NA	TRBJ2-7	TGTGCCAGCAGCTTGCAGGGCTACGAGCAGTACTTC	CASSLQGYEQYF
14	NA	TRBV7-8	NA	TRBJ1-2	TGTGCCAGCAAACGGACAGAGACTGGATATGGCTACACCTTC	CASKRTETGYGYTF
15	NA	TRBV5-1	TRBD1	TRBJ2-1	TGCGCCAGCAGCTTGCCCGGGACAGGGACGAATGAGCAGTTCTTC	CASSLPGTGTNEQFF
16	NA	TRBV2	NA	TRBJ2-3	TGTGCCAGCAGTCGGGACATCTACCCTAGCACAGATACGCAGTATTTT	CASSRDIYPSTDTQYF
14	NA	TRBV7-2	TRBD1	TRBJ1-1	TGTGCCAGCAGCGGACAGGGGGCCGGTACTGAAGCTTTCTTT	CASSGQGAGTEAFF
18	NA	TRBV21-1	NA	TRBJ2-3	TGTGCCAGCAGCAAACCTGGCGTCTTAGCGGGAGGGCCAGATACGCAGTATTTT	CASSKPGVLAGGPDTQYF
15	NA	TRBV7-2	NA	TRBJ2-5	TGTGCCAGCAGCCCCTATTGGACTCGGTCGGAGACCCAGTACTTC	CASSPYWTRSETQYF
13	NA	TRBV4-1	NA	TRBJ2-7	TGCGCCAGCAGCCAAGATACTAGCTACGAGCAGTACTTC	CASSQDTSYEQYF
13	few	TRBV2	NA	TRBJ1-5	TGTGCCAGCAGACCCGACGGGAATCAGCCCCAGCATTTT	CASRPDGNQPQHF
16	NA	TRBV28	TRBD2	TRBJ2-7	TGTGCCAGCAGTTTATCTGGGGGGGAGCCTGAGTACGAGCAGTACTTC	CASSLSGGEPEYEQYF
14	NA	TRBV18	NA	TRBJ2-5	TGTGCCAGCTCACCACCCCGGGTCAAGGAGACCCAGTACTTC	CASSPPRVKETQYF
15	NA	TRBV11-2	NA	TRBJ1-4	TGTGCCAGCAGCTTAGCTGGCTCCATAAATGAAAAACTGTTTTTT	CASSLAGSINEKLFF
17	NA	TRBV9	TRBD2	TRBJ2-2	TGTGCCAGCAGCGTAGGACTAGCGGGAGCGGGCACCGGGGAGCTGTTTTTT	CASSVGLAGAGTGELFF
16	NA	TRBV5-8	NA	TRBJ2-3	TGTGCCAGCAGCAGAGGACAGGGAGGGTTAACAGATACGCAGTATTTT	CASSRGQGGLTDTQYF
13	NA	TRBV3-1/TRBV3-2	NA	TRBJ1-2	TGTGCCAGCAGCCAAGTAACCGGTCATGGCTACACCTTC	CASSQVTGHGYTF
15	NA	TRBV11-3	TRBD2	TRBJ2-5	TGTGCCAGCAGGGGAGCGGGAGGTTTTGAAGAGACCCAGTACTTC	CASRGAGGFEETQYF
14	once	TRBV4-2	NA	TRBJ2-5	TGTGCCAGCAGTCAAGCGTCCGGGGAAGAGACCCAGTACTTC	CASSQASGEETQYF